These 3 T cell receptor beta chains originate from one sample sequenced in a study of cytomegalovirus exposure and HLA in healthy donors. Measured with immunoSEQ multiplex PCR; TCRdb has only the in-frame clones, and not every one. The data hold roughly 56,000 clones, with nearly 90% observed a single time. The material sequenced was PBMCs. The receptor source for this set is a woman aged 18-29 years in good health and CMV-seronegative.

The V call is TRBV6-1, the J call TRBJ1-2; TRBD1 matches at 7 bases. V lost 6 bases and J lost 3; bases outside the gene matches: 10. This CDR3 is built from 15 residues. From germline, CDR1 is MNHNS and CDR2 SASEGT. For the CDR3, the DNA is TGTGCCAGCAGGGATTCACAGGGGCGCTACTATGGCTACACCTTC. This encodes CASRDSQGRYYGYTF.

The rearrangement uses TRBV5-1 and TRBJ2-7; 9 bases fit TRBD2. The trim removed 0 bases at V and 1 base at J, leaving 8 bases unmatched. The CDR3 has 17 residues. The V gene's germline CDR1 is SGHRS and CDR2 YFSETQ. The CDR3 sequence: CASSLASGSGRSYEQYF. The CDR3, as DNA: TGCGCCAGCAGCTTGGCCTCGGGGAGCGGGAGGTCCTACGAGCAGTACTTC.

The CDR3 sequence is CASAGTYSNQPQHF. In DNA, the CDR3 is TGTGCCAGCGCCGGGACATATAGCAATCAGCCCCAGCATTTT. The rearrangement links TRBV6-1 to TRBJ1-5, with D maybe TRBD1 (6 bases). Deletions cut 8 bases from V and 0 bases from J, with 11 bases between. Germline CDR1 is MNHNS and CDR2 is SASEGT. The CDR3 covers 14 residues.